The source of this T cell receptor (beta chain) is a study of blood T cell repertoires in COVID-19. Study-wide context: The United States, Italy and Spain supplied acute and convalescent COVID-19 samples. PBMCs, B-cell-depleted T cells, or T cells provided the cDNA or gDNA that made up the material.

The authors' processing: Using reference gene primer amplification, nucleated cell counts were estimated. TCRdb's table, derived via immunoSEQ multiplex PCR, lists solely in-frame clones and lacks some. The DNA gave D and trimming, while V, J and clone size come from that table. Among approximately 150,000 clones listed, around 90% were seen once. This CDR3 contains 15 residues. J was trimmed by 6 bases and V by 4 bases; bases with no gene match: 5. Germline V gene data show CDR1 as SGHNT and CDR2 as YYREEE (reference sequence). The chain is built from TRBV5-4 and TRBJ2-2; 11 positions agree with TRBD2. Sequenced sample: peripheral blood. The receptor comes from a man aged 55 to 70 with active or convalescent COVID-19. CDR3 in DNA: TGTGCCAGCAGCCCCGGGACTAGCGGCCCCGGGGAGCTGTTTTTT. Translation: CASSPGTSGPGELFF.